The source of this T cell receptor beta chain is a study of cytomegalovirus exposure and HLA in healthy donors. CDR3 length equals 17 residues. From germline, CDR1 is KGHSH and CDR2 LQKENI. The V gene end was trimmed by 1 base and the J gene end by 5 bases; junction bases not matched to a gene: 11. TCRdb's table, derived via immunoSEQ multiplex PCR, lists solely in-frame clones and lacks some. The table lists under 150,000 clones, around nine tenths of them singletons, with roughly 10% in the top ten. J is TRBJ1-5 and V is TRBV18; 7 bases are a match to TRBD1. The TCR sequence derives from a man between 18 and 35 years old in good health and CMV-seropositive. Sequenced: PBMCs. In DNA, the CDR3 is TGTGCCAGCTCACCACTCGCTACAGGGGCGGATGATCAGCCCCAGCATTTT. Translation: CASSPLATGADDQPQHF.